Below, 30 T cell receptor beta chains from the same sample are listed, as sequenced in a study of identical twins. From the 5' RACE reads, TCRdb called clonotypes with MiXCR, one entry per CDR3 protein. The sample includes 200,000 to 250,000 distinct CDR3 sequences, approximately 11% seen only once; the top ten take roughly 4.2%. This sample was shared with a second study, whose subject was yellow fever vaccine responses in identical twins.

Material for sequencing was memory (CD45RO+) T cells sorted from blood. Source of these receptors: a woman under 30 in good health.

This clonotype was seen more than once but under ten times. The J gene is TRBJ2-7, the V gene TRBV10-3; 7 bases fit TRBD2. Germline loops: CDR1 ENHRY, CDR2 SYGVKD. This CDR3 has 15 amino acids. The ends lost 8 bases at V and 3 bases at J; junction bases unmatched: 13. CDR3 in amino acids: CAILKRGGEGYEQYF. Written as DNA, the CDR3 is TGTGCCATCCTTAAAAGGGGAGGGGAGGGCTACGAGCAGTACTTC.

This clonotype was found a few times. The chain recombines TRBV15 with TRBJ1-6; unclear D gene. The length of the CDR3 is 14 residues. The germline V gene encodes CDR1 LNHNV and CDR2 YYDKDF (reference sequence). V was cut by 4 bases and J by 8 bases, with 12 bases left in between. Here the CDR3 DNA reads TGTGCCACCAGCACCTTCACGAGGGATTCACCCCTCCACTTT. Its protein is CATSTFTRDSPLHF.

This clonotype was recorded a few times. The chain has TRBV3-1 and TRBJ1-6; D is perhaps TRBD1 (5 bases). The CDR3 loop spans 15 amino acids. Germline CDR1 and CDR2: LGHDT and YNNKEL (reference sequence). V lost 2 bases to trimming and J lost 6 bases, with 11 bases between them. The CDR3 nucleotides are TGTGCCAGCAGCCAATCAGGGACGGTTAATTCACCCCTCCACTTT. It translates to CASSQSGTVNSPLHF.

This chain uses TRBV27 with TRBJ2-5; maybe TRBD2 (5 bases). This CDR3 spans 14 amino acids. CDR1 is MNHEY and CDR2 is SMNVEV in the germline V gene (reference sequence). Between the trimmed V and J ends, which lost 6 bases and 2 bases, there was a span of 13 bases. The CDR3 nucleotides read TGTGCCAGCAGCCAGGCGGGTAAACAAGAGACCCAGTACTTC. It is translated as CASSQAGKQETQYF.

This chain joins TRBV29-1 and TRBJ2-1; 9 bases line up with TRBD1. The CDR3 has 15 amino acids. Germline V lookup: CDR1 SQVTM, CDR2 ANQGSEA. V lost 5 bases to trimming and J lost 0 bases; unmatched junction nucleotides: 5. CDR3 residues: CSVHGTGSSYNEQFF. In DNA form, the CDR3 reads TGCAGCGTTCACGGGACAGGGAGCTCCTACAATGAGCAGTTCTTC.

There are a few counts of this clonotype. The chain is built from TRBV5-1 and TRBJ2-1; tentatively, D is TRBD1 (5 bases). Trimming took off 1 base at V and 3 bases at J, with 8 bases between the two ends. The CDR3 runs 14 residues. CDR1 and CDR2 from the germline V gene are SGHRS and YFSETQ. The CDR3 DNA is TGCGCCAGCAGCTTGTTACAGGACTACAATGAGCAGTTCTTC. This codes for CASSLLQDYNEQFF.

The chain employs TRBV6-6 and TRBJ2-7, with a tentative D call TRBD2 (6 bases). CDR1 is MNHNY, CDR2 SVGAGI, per germline (reference sequence). V was trimmed by 8 bases and J by 3 bases, leaving 14 bases between them. CDR3 length: 13 residues. CDR3 in DNA: TGTGCCAGCTCTACGTTGGGGGGCTACGAGCAGTACTTC. Amino acid sequence: CASSTLGGYEQYF.

This rearrangement joins TRBV7-8 to TRBJ2-1, with a weak D call TRBD1 (6 bases). The CDR3 covers 15 residues. Trimming shortened V by 3 bases and J by 2 bases, and 11 bases separated the two germline ends. The germline CDR1 and CDR2 sequences are SGHVS and FQNEAQ. CDR3 bases: TGTGCCAGCAGCTTGGGACAACCAACCTACAATGAGCAGTTCTTC. Translating it yields CASSLGQPTYNEQFF.

This chain uses TRBV5-6 with TRBJ2-7; 8 positions match TRBD2. Trimming removed 4 bases from V and 0 bases from J; junction bases left unmatched: 12. Per germline, CDR1 SGHDT and CDR2 YYEEEE. The CDR3 has 17 amino acids. CDR3 sequence: CASSPLWTSSSSYEQYF. The CDR3 DNA sequence: TGTGCCAGCAGCCCCCTATGGACTAGCTCGAGCTCCTACGAGCAGTACTTC.

This clonotype has a handful of counts. This chain connects TRBV5-1 to TRBJ2-5, with 8 positions matching TRBD1. The CDR3 totals 16 residues. Germline V gene data show CDR1 as SGHRS and CDR2 as YFSETQ. V lost 3 bases to trimming and J lost 5 bases; unmatched junction nucleotides: 12. The CDR3 DNA follows: TGCGCCAGCAGCTCTGGGACAGGACCGAACTTTGAGACCCAGTACTTC. As protein: CASSSGTGPNFETQYF.

V is TRBV30 and J is TRBJ1-2; D unclear. Trimming removed 8 bases at V and 4 bases at J, with 14 bases between. This CDR3 is built from 12 residues. The V gene's germline CDR1 is GTSNPN and CDR2 SVGIG (reference sequence). The CDR3 DNA sequence: TGTGCCCAGCGCGTGGATGGCTATGGCTACACCTTC. Amino acids: CAQRVDGYGYTF.

The sample holds a few counts of this clonotype. The V gene is TRBV5-6, the J gene TRBJ1-6, with D tentatively TRBD1 (6 bases). This CDR3 contains 15 residues. Trimming removed 4 bases from V and 10 bases from J, with 18 bases in between. The germline V gene encodes CDR1 SGHDT and CDR2 YYEEEE. The CDR3 bases are TGTGCCAGCAGCCCGGGGGGGGGCCTTCGGTCACCCCTCCACTTT. Residues: CASSPGGGLRSPLHF. Full variable domain (outside the CDR3, taken from reference TRBV5-6 and TRBJ1-6): DAGVTQSPTHLIKTRGQQVTLRCSPKSGHDTVSWYQQALGQGPQFIFQYYEEEERQRGNFPDRFSGHQFPNYSSELNVNALLLGDSALYLCASSPGGGLRSPLHFGNGTRLTVT.

This clonotype was found many times. This chain connects TRBV5-1 to TRBJ1-2; D unresolved. This CDR3 is built from 13 residues. CDR1 is SGHRS, CDR2 YFSETQ, per germline. Deletions cut 2 bases from V and 8 bases from J, with 13 bases between. For the CDR3, the DNA is TGCGCCAGCAGCTTAGCAGGCCGCGGAGGCTACACCTTC. It translates to CASSLAGRGGYTF.

Note on this clonotype: This may be a read error, as it is one base from a much larger clone. The genes are TRBV9 and TRBJ2-3; D gene ambiguous. This CDR3 is built from 15 residues. Germline loops: CDR1 SGDLS, CDR2 YYNGEE. Trimming took off 4 bases at V and 2 bases at J, with 14 bases between the two ends. CDR3 in amino acids: CASSLEPPPTDTQYF. The DNA for the CDR3 is TGTGCCAGCAGCTTAGAACCCCCACCCACAGATACGCAGTATTTT.

This clonotype was found a few times. V is TRBV7-2 and J is TRBJ2-7, with 8 bases matching TRBD2. The ends lost 1 base at V and 4 bases at J; junction bases unmatched: 3. CDR3 length equals 14 residues. The germline V gene encodes CDR1 SGHTA and CDR2 FQGNSA. This CDR3 is CASSLGREVYEQYF. DNA of the CDR3: TGTGCCAGCAGCTTAGGGCGGGAGGTGTACGAGCAGTACTTC.

This clonotype was seen more than once but under ten times. The chain employs TRBV7-2 and TRBJ2-2; D ambiguous. Per germline, CDR1 SGHTA and CDR2 FQGNSA. V was cut by 2 bases and J by 4 bases, with 11 bases left in between. The CDR3 is 15 amino acids. The CDR3: CASSLYQERTGELFF. In DNA, the CDR3 is TGTGCCAGCAGCTTATACCAGGAGCGCACCGGGGAGCTGTTTTTT.

In its sample, this clonotype was seen a few times. The V call is TRBV18, the J call TRBJ2-1, with TRBD1 matching over 9 bases. The J segment lost 7 bases and the V segment lost 2 bases, leaving 6 bases of the junction unmatched. Germline CDR1 and CDR2: KGHSH and LQKENI. The CDR3 runs 15 residues. CDR3 region: CASSPFGQGMNEQFF. The CDR3 DNA reads TGTGCCAGCTCACCATTCGGACAGGGGATGAATGAGCAGTTCTTC.

This clonotype appeared many times. The J gene is TRBJ2-5, the V gene TRBV28; D gene unclear. Per the germline V gene, CDR1 is MDHEN and CDR2 is SYDVKM. The CDR3 is 12 residues long. V gave up 6 bases and J gave up 2 bases, with 7 bases separating them. The CDR3 spells CASRGTQETQYF. The CDR3 DNA reads TGTGCCAGCAGGGGCACACAAGAGACCCAGTACTTC.

This clonotype was seen repeatedly, ten times or more. The rearrangement links TRBV12-3 or TRBV12-4 to TRBJ1-4; D is perhaps TRBD1 (5 bases). The CDR3 loop spans 16 amino acids. Trimming shortened V by 6 bases and J by 0 bases, and 14 bases separated the two germline ends. CDR3 coding DNA: TGTGCCAGCAGAAAAACAGGAGGGACAACTAATGAAAAACTGTTTTTT. This gives the protein CASRKTGGTTNEKLFF.

The genes are TRBV5-1 and TRBJ2-6; D gene uncertain. V was pared by 0 bases and J by 0 bases, with 7 bases between. CDR1 is SGHRS, CDR2 YFSETQ, per germline. There are 16 residues in the CDR3. For the CDR3, the DNA is TGCGCCAGCAGCTTGGAAGGGATCTCTGGGGCCAACGTCCTGACTTTC. It yields the protein CASSLEGISGANVLTF.

This clonotype was recorded a few times. This CDR3 is CSVSDAGTRNEKLFF. The CDR3 nucleotides are TGCAGCGTATCAGACGCCGGGACCCGTAATGAAAAACTGTTTTTT. This chain uses TRBV29-1 with TRBJ1-4, with a possible D match to TRBD1 (5 bases). V lost 6 bases and J 4 bases, leaving 18 bases between the germline ends. The CDR3 runs to 15 residues. Per germline, CDR1 SQVTM and CDR2 ANQGSEA.

This clonotype was counted only a few times. The chain couples TRBV7-2 to TRBJ2-3, with TRBD2 matching 14 bases. The CDR3 loop spans 16 amino acids. Germline V gives CDR1 SGHTA, CDR2 FQGNSA. Trimming removed 4 bases from V and 4 bases from J; junction bases left unmatched: 4. CDR3 amino acids: CASSSTTSGRADTQYF. The CDR3 nucleotides are TGTGCCAGCAGCTCCACGACTAGCGGGAGGGCAGATACGCAGTATTTT.

This chain uses TRBV12-3 or TRBV12-4 with TRBJ2-1; D may be TRBD2 (8 bases). The CDR3 totals 15 residues. The V end was cut by 7 bases, the J end by 8 bases, with 21 bases between. CDR3 amino acids: CASNTGGGISHEQFF. The CDR3 region has the DNA TGTGCCAGCAATACGGGAGGGGGCATATCTCATGAGCAGTTCTTC.

This clonotype was counted only a few times. J is TRBJ2-1 and V is TRBV13; tentatively, D is TRBD1 or TRBD2 (5 bases each). The CDR3 sequence is 14 residues long. Germline V gene sequence: CDR1 PRHDT, CDR2 FYEKMQ (reference sequence). V gave up 2 bases and J gave up 9 bases, with 14 bases separating them. Here the CDR3 DNA reads TGTGCCAGCAGCTTACTAGGGGAGTCCGGTGAGCAGTTCTTC. Amino acids: CASSLLGESGEQFF.

This clonotype was seen a handful of times. CDR3 coding DNA: TGTGCCAGCAGTCCGGGGGGACAGGGGTTCTTCTACGAGCAGTACTTC. This translates into CASSPGGQGFFYEQYF. V usage is TRBV28 and J usage is TRBJ2-7; 10 bases are shared with TRBD1. This CDR3 has 16 amino acids. With 5 bases clipped from V and 3 bases from J, the junction kept 10 bases outside the gene matches. Germline assignment: CDR1 MDHEN and CDR2 SYDVKM.

The gene calls are TRBV9 and TRBJ1-3; the D is unclear. Germline lookup yields CDR1 SGDLS and CDR2 YYNGEE. Trimming shortened V by 0 bases and J by 0 bases, and 4 bases separated the two germline ends. The CDR3 loop spans 14 amino acids. The CDR3 nucleotides read TGTGCCAGCAGCGTAGATGGCTCTGGAAACACCATATATTTT. It yields the protein CASSVDGSGNTIYF.

This clonotype was found a few times. V usage is TRBV30 and J usage is TRBJ1-4, with 9 bases lining up with TRBD1. Trimming at V came to 3 bases and at J to 11 bases, leaving 10 bases not matched to a gene. CDR1 and CDR2 from the germline V gene are GTSNPN and SVGIG (reference sequence). This CDR3 has 14 amino acids. The CDR3 DNA reads TGTGCCTGGAGCGGGAAACAGGGGGCGGAGAAACTGTTTTTT. Its translation: CAWSGKQGAEKLFF.

Ten or more counts support this clonotype. The rearrangement uses TRBV12-3 or TRBV12-4 and TRBJ2-1, with 7 bases identical to TRBD1. Losses at the gene ends were 5 bases for V and 0 bases for J; bases not matched to a gene: 10. This CDR3 region has 17 residues. The CDR3 bases are TGTGCCAGCAGTCCCCGACAGGGTCAAAGCTCCTACAATGAGCAGTTCTTC. As protein: CASSPRQGQSSYNEQFF.

In its sample, this clonotype was seen a few times. CDR3: CASSQRRNTEAFF. The DNA for the CDR3 is TGCGCCAGCAGCCAACGGCGGAACACTGAAGCTTTCTTT. This chain links TRBV4-1 with TRBJ1-1; D is undetermined. The CDR3 totals 13 residues. Germline CDR1 MGHRA, CDR2 YSYEKL. Trimming took 2 bases from V and 1 from J, leaving 5 bases between them.

This clonotype has a handful of counts. The chain links TRBV9 to TRBJ2-1, with a tentative D call TRBD2 (5 bases). CDR3 size: 16 residues. Germline V lookup: CDR1 SGDLS, CDR2 YYNGEE. Trimming left V 0 bases short and J 7 bases short, with 17 bases between. Written as DNA, the CDR3 is TGTGCCAGCAGCGTAGAGGGCGGGTCGCTTTGGAATGAGCAGTTCTTC. This codes for CASSVEGGSLWNEQFF.